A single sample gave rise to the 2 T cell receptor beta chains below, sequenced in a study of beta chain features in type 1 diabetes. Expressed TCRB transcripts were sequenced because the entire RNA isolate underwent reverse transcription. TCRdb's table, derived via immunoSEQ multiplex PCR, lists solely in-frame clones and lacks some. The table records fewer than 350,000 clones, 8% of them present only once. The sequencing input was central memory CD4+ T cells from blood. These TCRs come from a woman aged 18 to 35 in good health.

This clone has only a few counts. CDR3 residues: CASSLVADYGYTF. The CDR3 bases are TGTGCCAGCAGCTTAGTAGCAGATTATGGCTACACCTTC. The rearrangement links TRBV7-2 to TRBJ1-2; D gene uncertain. Trimming took 1 base from V and 5 from J, leaving 8 bases between them. The CDR3 totals 13 residues. Germline V gene data show CDR1 as SGHTA and CDR2 as FQGNSA.

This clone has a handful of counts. The CDR3 here is CASSLALTRWQYV. CDR3 nucleotides: TGTGCCAGCAGCTTAGCGCTTACGAGATGGCAGTACGTC. The chain uses TRBV7-2 and TRBJ2-7; D is ambiguous. The CDR3 is made up of 13 amino acids. CDR1 is SGHTA, CDR2 FQGNSA, per germline. V was cut by 0 bases and J by 9 bases, with 12 bases left in between.